This entry features one TCR beta chain sequence. Assay: immunoSEQ multiplex PCR; the TCRdb copy retains only in-frame clones and omits some. The repertoire consists of 35,000 to 45,000 clones, with over 55% occurring once and the leading ten covering 11%. This CDR3 spans 13 amino acids. The V and J ends lost 3 bases and 7 bases respectively, with 10 bases between them. Germline V gene data show CDR1 as MNHEY and CDR2 as SMNVEV (reference sequence). This specimen belongs to a study of radiotherapy plus CTLA-4 blockade in lung cancer. The clonotype comes from a human donor with non-small cell lung cancer who had stable disease on radiotherapy plus ipilimumab. The specimen comprised peripheral blood, sampled from a patient treated with radiotherapy plus ipilimumab. V is TRBV27 and J is TRBJ1-5; TRBD1 is a possible D gene (5 bases). Here the CDR3 DNA reads TGTGCCAGCAGTTTGGGGGGAGGCCAGCCCCAGCATTTT. This codes for CASSLGGGQPQHF.